Below are 5 T cell receptor beta chains sequenced from a single sample in a study of OX40 agonist ivuxolimab in advanced cancers. Assay: immunoSEQ multiplex PCR; the TCRdb copy retains only in-frame clones and omits some. The sample yields 20,000 to 25,000 clones, approximately 85% seen once. The source was CD4+ or CD8+ T cells sorted from blood, collected in a trial of the OX40 agonist ivuxolimab. Receptors were obtained from an adult with an advanced solid tumor such as melanoma, head and neck, liver or kidney cancer.

The gene calls are TRBV2 and TRBJ1-1, with a possible D match to TRBD1 (5 bases). This CDR3 contains 14 residues. The germline CDR1 and CDR2 sequences are SNHLY and FYNNEI. Trimming cost V 7 bases and J 7 bases, with 19 bases left between them. CDR3 DNA: TGTGCCAGCAAGGGTCTTTCGGGGGTCGATGAAGCTTTCTTT. Translated, it gives CASKGLSGVDEAFF.

The CDR3 sequence: CASSNEQGSMNTEAFF. In DNA form, the CDR3 reads TGCGCCAGCAGCAACGAACAGGGCTCGATGAACACTGAAGCTTTCTTT. This sequence joins TRBV5-1 and TRBJ1-1, with D maybe TRBD1 (6 bases). CDR1 and CDR2 from the germline V gene are SGHRS and YFSETQ. The CDR3 loop spans 16 amino acids. The V end was cut by 4 bases, the J end by 0 bases, with 16 bases between.

The genes are TRBV7-9 and TRBJ1-2; TRBD1 agrees at 7 bases. Germline-derived CDR1 and CDR2 are SEHNR and FQNEAQ (reference sequence). V was clipped by 1 base and J by 4 bases; unmatched bases: 9. The CDR3 covers 16 residues. DNA of the CDR3: TGTGCCAGCAGCTTAGTGATTGTGACAGGGTCCTATGGCTACACCTTC. Its protein product is CASSLVIVTGSYGYTF. Full variable domain (remainder filled in from reference TRBV7-9 and TRBJ1-2): DTGVSQNPRHKITKRGQNVTFRCDPISEHNRLYWYRQTLGQGPEFLTYFQNEAQLEKSRLLSDRFSAERPKGSFSTLEIQRTEQGDSAMYLCASSLVIVTGSYGYTFGSGTRLTVV.

This chain links TRBV5-8 with TRBJ2-1; 10 positions match TRBD2. The CDR3 loop spans 16 amino acids. V shed 5 bases, J shed 4 bases, and the junction held 9 bases outside the gene matches. Germline loops: CDR1 SGHTS, CDR2 YDEGEE. CDR3 coding DNA: TGTGCCAGCAGTACAAACGGACTAGCGGATTACAATGAGCAGTTCTTC. Translated: CASSTNGLADYNEQFF.

This rearrangement joins TRBV18 to TRBJ1-4, with D hard to call. The germline V gene encodes CDR1 KGHSH and CDR2 LQKENI. Trimming stripped 0 bases from V and 0 bases from J, with 8 bases between. CDR3 length equals 16 residues. The CDR3: CASSPPNSATNEKLFF. In DNA form, the CDR3 reads TGTGCCAGCTCACCACCGAACAGCGCAACTAATGAAAAACTGTTTTTT.